A single sample is the source of the 16 T cell receptor beta chains below, sequenced in a study of cytomegalovirus exposure and HLA in healthy donors. The PCR had 60 Vbeta and 13 Jbeta primers. Generated by immunoSEQ multiplex PCR, the TCRdb table keeps only in-frame clones and is missing some. This table has approximately 110,000 clones, over 65% appearing once. Sequenced: PBMCs. The source is a middle-aged man in good health and CMV-seronegative.

The chain combines TRBV6-6 with TRBJ2-1, with TRBD2 as a possible D gene (7 bases). V was cut by 7 bases and J by 9 bases, with 16 bases left in between. This CDR3 has 13 residues. CDR1 is MNHNY and CDR2 is SVGAGI in the germline V gene (reference sequence). The CDR3: CASKKKGGGEQFF. In DNA form, the CDR3 reads TGTGCCAGCAAAAAAAAGGGAGGGGGTGAGCAGTTCTTC.

This clone was counted once. The chain carries TRBV7-9 and TRBJ1-2; D is perhaps TRBD1 (5 bases). This CDR3 spans 13 amino acids. Trimming shortened V by 5 bases and J by 6 bases, and 13 bases separated the two germline ends. CDR1 SEHNR and CDR2 FQNEAQ come from the germline V gene (reference sequence). The CDR3 is CASSLGALDGYTF. In DNA form, the CDR3 reads TGTGCCAGCAGCCTAGGGGCTTTGGATGGCTACACCTTC. The full variable domain, completed using reference TRBV7-9 and TRBJ1-2, is DTGVSQNPRHKITKRGQNVTFRCDPISEHNRLYWYRQTLGQGPEFLTYFQNEAQLEKSRLLSDRFSAERPKGSFSTLEIQRTEQGDSAMYLCASSLGALDGYTFGSGTRLTVV.

The V and J genes are TRBV10-2 and TRBJ1-2, with D possibly being TRBD1 (5 bases). The CDR3 has 13 residues. V dropped 5 bases and J dropped 4 bases, with 11 bases sitting between them. Germline assignment: CDR1 WSHSY and CDR2 SAAADI. The CDR3 nucleotides read TGCGCCAGCAGTCAAGACAGTCCCTATGGCTACACCTTC. Protein sequence: CASSQDSPYGYTF.

This clone has just a few counts. The V call is TRBV5-6, the J call TRBJ1-2, with 7 positions matching TRBD1. Germline loops: CDR1 SGHDT, CDR2 YYEEEE. With V trimmed by 4 bases and J by 7 bases, 10 bases remained unmatched. This CDR3 contains 14 residues. The CDR3 coding sequence is TGTGCCAGCAGCGTTGGACAGGCTGTGGGTGGCTACACCTTC. It translates to CASSVGQAVGGYTF.

J is TRBJ2-5 and V is TRBV6-6, with 7 nucleotides matching TRBD1. Germline CDR1 reads MNHNY; CDR2 reads SVGAGI (reference sequence). The junction had 13 bases not matched to a gene; V was cut back by 5 bases and J by 4 bases. This CDR3 is 16 amino acids long. The CDR3 coding sequence is TGTGCCAGCAGTCTCACGGGACAGTCCTCCCGAGAGACCCAGTACTTC. Protein product: CASSLTGQSSRETQYF.

The chain joins TRBV2 to TRBJ2-3; possible D gene TRBD1, 7 bases. The germline gives CDR1 SNHLY, CDR2 FYNNEI. V was trimmed by 4 bases and J by 3 bases, leaving 14 bases between them. This CDR3 has 15 amino acids. The CDR3 is CASSVRGASTDTQYF. The CDR3 DNA reads TGTGCCAGCAGTGTCAGGGGGGCCAGTACAGATACGCAGTATTTT. Supplemented by reference TRBV2 and TRBJ2-3, the full variable domain reads EPEVTQTPSHQVTQMGQEVILRCVPISNHLYFYWYRQILGQKVEFLVSFYNNEISEKSEIFDDQFSVERPDGSNFTLKIRSTKLEDSAMYFCASSVRGASTDTQYFGPGTRLTVL.

The chain has TRBV7-9 and TRBJ2-1, with D possibly being TRBD2 (5 bases). The V end was cut by 5 bases, the J end by 8 bases, with 13 bases between. Per the germline V gene, CDR1 is SEHNR and CDR2 is FQNEAQ (reference sequence). This CDR3 is 13 amino acids long. The CDR3 loop is CASSLLGQDEQFF. In DNA, the CDR3 is TGTGCCAGCAGCCTACTAGGCCAAGATGAGCAGTTCTTC.

The rearrangement links TRBV30 to TRBJ1-5, with unresolved D. The CDR3 spans 11 residues. V was cut by 6 bases and J by 6 bases, with 9 bases left in between. Germline CDR1 is GTSNPN and CDR2 is SVGIG (reference sequence). This CDR3 reads CACCSFQPQHF. CDR3 bases: TGTGCCTGCTGTAGCTTTCAGCCCCAGCATTTT.

This CDR3 reads CASSASQGTDTQYF. The CDR3 DNA is TGTGCCAGCAGCGCTTCACAGGGTACAGATACGCAGTATTTT. This chain uses TRBV7-3 with TRBJ2-3; TRBD1 might be the D (6 bases). The V gene's germline CDR1 is SGHTA and CDR2 FQGTGA. V gave up 5 bases and J gave up 3 bases, with 12 bases separating them. There are 14 residues in the CDR3.

The chain combines TRBV6-5 with TRBJ2-1; TRBD2 matches 7 bases. The ends lost 7 bases at V and 5 bases at J; junction bases unmatched: 11. The germline V gene encodes CDR1 MNHEY and CDR2 SVGAGI. The CDR3 extends over 15 amino acids. CDR3 protein: CASTPLAAPHNEQFF. CDR3 nucleotide sequence: TGTGCCAGCACCCCCCTAGCGGCCCCACACAATGAGCAGTTCTTC.

The chain couples TRBV9 to TRBJ2-3; D is perhaps TRBD1 (6 bases). Germline V lookup: CDR1 SGDLS, CDR2 YYNGEE. The CDR3 spans 15 residues. Trimming took 1 base from V and 2 from J, leaving 11 bases between them. The CDR3 region is CASSVRGGHTDTQYF. Written as DNA, the CDR3 is TGTGCCAGCAGCGTAAGAGGGGGTCACACAGATACGCAGTATTTT. Full variable domain (missing parts from reference TRBV9 and TRBJ2-3): DSGVTQTPKHLITATGQRVTLRCSPRSGDLSVYWYQQSLDQGLQFLIQYYNGEERAKGNILERFSAQQFPDLHSELNLSSLELGDSALYFCASSVRGGHTDTQYFGPGTRLTVL.

This clone was recorded a few times. The rearrangement uses TRBV5-1 and TRBJ2-3, with TRBD2 identical over 7 bases. Germline V gene data show CDR1 as SGHRS and CDR2 as YFSETQ. V shed 4 bases and J 2 bases; nucleotides not matched to a gene: 10. This CDR3 is 16 amino acids long. The CDR3 here is CASSRGGGISTDTQYF. CDR3 nucleotide sequence: TGCGCCAGCAGCCGGGGCGGGGGAATATCCACAGATACGCAGTATTTT.

The rearrangement joins TRBV18 to TRBJ1-5; no definite D call. This CDR3 is 12 amino acids long. V was pared by 1 base and J by 5 bases, with 3 bases between. Germline values: CDR1 KGHSH, CDR2 LQKENI. The CDR3 DNA reads as TGTGCCAGCTCACCACGCGATCAGCCCCAGCATTTT. Protein sequence: CASSPRDQPQHF.

The CDR3 nucleotides read TGTGCCAGCAGCTCGCCCGGGAGGGGGCGATTCTACGAGCAGTACGTC. Its translation is CASSSPGRGRFYEQYV. The chain employs TRBV11-2 and TRBJ2-7, with D perhaps matching TRBD2 (8 bases). Germline-derived CDR1 and CDR2 are SGHAT and FQNNGV. The CDR3 sequence is 16 residues long. V lost 4 bases and J lost 3, with 19 bases in between.

This clone was recorded only once. Here the CDR3 reads CSVEEDARGYGYTF. The DNA for the CDR3 is TGCAGCGTTGAAGAAGACGCCAGGGGCTATGGCTACACCTTC. V usage is TRBV29-1 and J usage is TRBJ1-2; D perhaps matches TRBD1 (6 bases). Germline loops: CDR1 SQVTM, CDR2 ANQGSEA. The CDR3 loop spans 14 amino acids. Trimming took 0 bases from V and 4 from J, leaving 12 bases between them.

This clone was observed a handful of times. The V gene is TRBV2, the J gene TRBJ1-4; D is perhaps TRBD1 (5 bases). This CDR3 is built from 14 residues. The V gene lost 8 bases and the J gene lost 3 bases, with 13 bases spanning the gap. Germline V lookup: CDR1 SNHLY, CDR2 FYNNEI. The CDR3 here is CASELGGANEKLFF. DNA of the CDR3: TGTGCCAGCGAGTTGGGGGGTGCTAATGAAAAACTGTTTTTT.